This passage covers 26 T cell receptor beta chains from one sample sequenced in a study of beta chain features in type 1 diabetes. cDNA synthesis used the whole RNA isolate, giving expressed TCRB sequences. Generated by immunoSEQ multiplex PCR, the TCRdb table keeps only in-frame clones and is missing some. The table has 200,000 to 250,000 clones, over 9.5% seen once; the top ten hold 0.03% to 0.035%. The sequencing input was naive CD4+ T cells from blood. The receptor source for this set is a woman under 30 in good health.

This clone has a handful of counts. V and J are TRBV19 and TRBJ1-5, with 9 bases lining up with TRBD1. Germline assignment: CDR1 LNHDA and CDR2 SQIVND (reference sequence). The trim removed 5 bases at V and 4 bases at J, leaving 9 bases unmatched. CDR3 length: 16 residues. The CDR3 is CASSGPGQGYNQPQHF. CDR3 coding DNA: TGTGCCAGTAGTGGACCGGGACAGGGTTATAATCAGCCCCAGCATTTT.

This clone was detected ten times or more. CDR3 residues: CATPLADSQVTQYF. The DNA of the CDR3 is TGTGCCACACCCTTGGCAGATAGTCAGGTTACGCAGTATTTT. The rearrangement joins TRBV15 to TRBJ2-3; no clear D. Trimming took 9 bases from V and 8 from J, leaving 21 bases between them. Per germline, CDR1 LNHNV and CDR2 YYDKDF (reference sequence). The CDR3 consists of 14 residues.

This clone was observed a handful of times. The V and J genes are TRBV4-1 and TRBJ1-1; perhaps TRBD1 as D (6 bases). The ends were cut back, 0 bases at V and 10 bases at J, with 15 bases in the middle. This CDR3 region has 14 residues. CDR1 and CDR2 (germline): MGHRA, YSYEKL. The CDR3 DNA reads TGCGCCAGCAGCCAAGACGACAGGATTTTCACAGCTTTCTTT. This encodes CASSQDDRIFTAFF.

The V gene is TRBV7-9, the J gene TRBJ2-7, with 10 bases fitting TRBD1. The V gene's germline CDR1 is SEHNR and CDR2 FQNEAQ (reference sequence). CDR3 length: 14 amino acids. V trimming: 5 bases; J trimming: 5 bases; junction bases outside the gene matches: 6. The CDR3 protein is CASSARDRGNEQYF. In DNA form, the CDR3 reads TGTGCCAGCAGCGCCAGGGACAGGGGCAACGAGCAGTACTTC.

This clone appeared a few times. The V call is TRBV5-1, the J call TRBJ2-1, with TRBD2 matching over 7 bases. J lost 2 bases, V lost 3 bases, and 8 bases had no gene match. CDR3 size: 16 residues. Germline CDR1 is SGHRS and CDR2 is YFSETQ. CDR3 loop: CASSSEAGLAYNEQFF. The DNA for the CDR3 is TGCGCCAGCAGCTCGGAAGCGGGGCTGGCCTACAATGAGCAGTTCTTC.

J is TRBJ2-5 and V is TRBV6-5; perhaps TRBD1 as D (6 bases). Trimming took off 5 bases at V and 1 base at J, with 11 bases between the two ends. The CDR3 is 14 amino acids. From germline, CDR1 is MNHEY and CDR2 SVGAGI. CDR3 sequence: CASSPGQLQETQYF. The CDR3 region has the DNA TGTGCCAGCAGTCCCGGACAGCTCCAAGAGACCCAGTACTTC.

This clone came up a few times. The rearrangement uses TRBV5-1 and TRBJ2-5; no clear D gene. V lost 4 bases and J 0 bases, leaving 13 bases between the germline ends. Germline V CDR1 and CDR2: SGHRS, YFSETQ. The CDR3 length is 15 residues. The CDR3 reads CASSEGIQYQETQYF. The CDR3 DNA follows: TGCGCCAGCAGCGAAGGCATACAGTACCAAGAGACCCAGTACTTC.

J is TRBJ1-1 and V is TRBV5-4; 9 nucleotides align to TRBD1. Germline V lookup: CDR1 SGHNT, CDR2 YYREEE (reference sequence). The CDR3 is 15 amino acids. V lost 4 bases, J lost 5 bases, and 9 bases stayed unmatched. In DNA, the CDR3 is TGTGCCAGCAGCCCACAAGGACAGGGGAAAACTGAAGCTTTCTTT. This encodes CASSPQGQGKTEAFF.

This clone was detected only a few times. CDR3 residues: CASSLVEGAYSNQPQHF. Here the CDR3 DNA reads TGTGCCAGCAGCTTGGTGGAGGGGGCTTATAGCAATCAGCCCCAGCATTTT. The chain employs TRBV5-4 and TRBJ1-5, with 7 bases aligning to TRBD1. CDR1 and CDR2 from the germline V gene are SGHNT and YYREEE (reference sequence). The CDR3 extends over 17 amino acids. V trimming: 0 bases; J trimming: 0 bases; junction bases outside the gene matches: 6.

A few counts support this clone. This chain connects TRBV6-5 to TRBJ1-6; D not resolved. The CDR3 covers 14 residues. Germline lookup yields CDR1 MNHEY and CDR2 SVGAGI. Trimming shortened V by 2 bases and J by 7 bases, and 9 bases separated the two germline ends. Here the CDR3 reads CASSYGRLNSPLHF. In DNA, the CDR3 is TGTGCCAGCAGTTACGGGAGGCTCAATTCACCCCTCCACTTT.

This rearrangement joins TRBV11-2 to TRBJ2-7, with 7 nucleotides matching TRBD1. V was clipped by 4 bases and J by 0 bases; unmatched bases: 9. There are 16 residues in the CDR3. Germline values: CDR1 SGHAT, CDR2 FQNNGV. The CDR3 DNA follows: TGTGCCAGCAGCTCACAACTAGGGACAGTCTCCTACGAGCAGTACTTC. It is translated as CASSSQLGTVSYEQYF.

The chain combines TRBV29-1 with TRBJ1-1; D perhaps matches TRBD1 (5 bases). Trimming cost V 3 bases and J 6 bases, with 8 bases left between them. CDR1 is SQVTM, CDR2 ANQGSEA, per germline. The CDR3 totals 11 residues. The CDR3 region has the DNA TGCAGCGTTGAGGTAGGGGCTGAAGCTTTCTTT. Residues: CSVEVGAEAFF.

This chain uses TRBV18 with TRBJ1-1, with D perhaps matching TRBD1 (6 bases). This CDR3 has 14 amino acids. V lost 6 bases and J 6 bases, leaving 17 bases between the germline ends. Per germline, CDR1 KGHSH and CDR2 LQKENI. CDR3 loop: CASSQGTSGSEAFF. In nucleotides, the CDR3 is TGTGCCAGCTCCCAGGGGACCAGTGGATCTGAAGCTTTCTTT.

This chain joins TRBV9 and TRBJ2-1; possibly TRBD1 for D (5 bases). The CDR3 extends over 14 amino acids. In germline, CDR1 is SGDLS, CDR2 YYNGEE. V lost 0 bases and J 4 bases, leaving 8 bases between the germline ends. The CDR3 region has the DNA TGTGCCAGCAGCGTAGACCAGGGATACAATGAGCAGTTCTTC. Amino acid sequence: CASSVDQGYNEQFF.

This clone appeared many times. CDR3 nucleotide sequence: TGCAGCGTACTGGACAGCACCAAAAACATTCAGTACTTC. Translating it yields CSVLDSTKNIQYF. The chain employs TRBV29-1 and TRBJ2-4; weak D call: TRBD1 (6 bases). This CDR3 is built from 13 residues. With 6 bases removed from V and 2 bases from J, the gap between germline ends came to 11 bases. Germline V gene lookup returns CDR1 SQVTM and CDR2 ANQGSEA.

Regarding this clone: Other DNA sequences within the sample encode an identical CDR3. The chain uses TRBV5-1 and TRBJ1-1; 12 bases fit TRBD1. This CDR3 has 14 residues. Germline lookup yields CDR1 SGHRS and CDR2 YFSETQ. Trimming cost V 4 bases and J 6 bases; bases outside gene matches: 4. For the CDR3, the DNA is TGCGCCAGCAGCACGGGACAGGGGGCCCCTGAAGCTTTCTTT. Translated, it gives CASSTGQGAPEAFF.

The chain employs TRBV19 and TRBJ1-2; the match to TRBD1 covers 7 bases. The CDR3 spans 15 residues. Germline lookup yields CDR1 LNHDA and CDR2 SQIVND (reference sequence). V dropped 6 bases and J dropped 0; count of bases not matched to a gene: 7. The CDR3 loop reads CASRYPGGANYGYTF. The DNA for the CDR3 is TGTGCCAGTAGATATCCAGGGGGAGCTAACTATGGCTACACCTTC. The variable domain in full, completed from reference TRBV19 and TRBJ1-2, reads DGGITQSPKYLFRKEGQNVTLSCEQNLNHDAMYWYRQDPGQGLRLIYYSQIVNDFQKGDIAEGYSVSREKKESFPLTVTSAQKNPTAFYLCASRYPGGANYGYTFGSGTRLTVV.

The chain is built from TRBV4-1 and TRBJ1-5, with D possibly TRBD1 on 6 matching bases. V gave up 0 bases and J gave up 4 bases, with 19 bases separating them. The CDR3 covers 18 residues. Germline V gene data show CDR1 as MGHRA and CDR2 as YSYEKL. In DNA form, the CDR3 reads TGCGCCAGCAGCCAAGACCCGGAGGGGGGGAGATGGAATCAGCCCCAGCATTTT. Translating it yields CASSQDPEGGRWNQPQHF.

The CDR3 loop is CASSFESALAGGNNEQFF. The CDR3 DNA follows: TGCGCCAGCAGCTTTGAGTCAGCACTAGCGGGAGGGAACAATGAGCAGTTCTTC. The rearrangement links TRBV5-1 to TRBJ2-1, with 13 nucleotides matching TRBD2. Germline V gene data show CDR1 as SGHRS and CDR2 as YFSETQ. V was pared by 2 bases and J by 5 bases, with 10 bases of the junction left unmatched. The CDR3 has 18 amino acids.

In its sample, this clone was seen a few times. The J gene is TRBJ2-7, the V gene TRBV18, with D maybe TRBD2 (6 bases). Trimming stripped 1 base from V and 5 bases from J, with 12 bases between. The germline V gene encodes CDR1 KGHSH and CDR2 LQKENI. CDR3 length: 14 residues. CDR3 residues: CASSPQDGRDEQYF. The DNA for the CDR3 is TGTGCCAGCTCACCACAGGACGGGAGAGACGAGCAGTACTTC. The entire variable domain, with the rest obtained from reference TRBV18 and TRBJ2-7, is as follows: NAGVMQNPRHLVRRRGQEARLRCSPMKGHSHVYWYRQLPEEGLKFMVYLQKENIIDESGMPKERFSAEFPKEGPSILRIQQVVRGDSAAYFCASSPQDGRDEQYFGPGTRLTVT.

This clone was picked up a small number of times. The V and J genes are TRBV5-4 and TRBJ1-2, with a possible D match to TRBD1 (5 bases). V lost 6 bases and J lost 4, with 16 bases in between. Germline values: CDR1 SGHNT, CDR2 YYREEE (reference sequence). The CDR3 is 14 amino acids. The DNA of the CDR3 is TGTGCCAGCACCCAGCTCGGGGGTTCCTATGGCTACACCTTC. This encodes CASTQLGGSYGYTF. Based on the CDR3 plus reference TRBV5-4 and TRBJ1-2, the full variable domain is ETGVTQSPTHLIKTRGQQVTLRCSSQSGHNTVSWYQQALGQGPQFIFQYYREEENGRGNFPPRFSGLQFPNYSSELNVNALELDDSALYLCASTQLGGSYGYTFGSGTRLTVV.

This clone was recorded a few times. The V and J genes are TRBV5-4 and TRBJ1-2, with D perhaps matching TRBD1 (6 bases). CDR1 is SGHNT, CDR2 YYREEE, per germline (reference sequence). The CDR3 runs 14 residues. Trimming cost V 1 base and J 6 bases, with 13 bases left between them. The CDR3 spells CASSLTGGADGYTF. CDR3 coding DNA: TGTGCCAGCAGCTTGACGGGGGGGGCGGATGGCTACACCTTC.

This clone was seen more than once but under ten times. This sequence joins TRBV2 and TRBJ2-3; D not resolved. The germline V and J ends were trimmed by 7 bases and 2 bases, with 10 bases remaining between them. The length of the CDR3 is 13 residues. Germline lookup yields CDR1 SNHLY and CDR2 FYNNEI. DNA of the CDR3: TGTGCCAGCATGGGCAAAAACACAGATACGCAGTATTTT. Translated: CASMGKNTDTQYF.

There are a few counts of this clone. The identical CDR3 is also encoded by other nucleotide sequences in the sample. The J gene is TRBJ2-1, the V gene TRBV7-9; weak D call: TRBD2 (6 bases). Trimming took off 0 bases at V and 5 bases at J, with 8 bases between the two ends. This CDR3 spans 14 amino acids. Germline V gene sequence: CDR1 SEHNR, CDR2 FQNEAQ (reference sequence). As DNA, the CDR3 is TGTGCCAGCAGCTTAGCGGGGGGACACAATGAGCAGTTCTTC. Protein: CASSLAGGHNEQFF.

This clone was counted only a few times. The chain's CDR3 is CASSLAEGSPSYEQYF. The CDR3 DNA reads as TGCGCCAGCAGCTTGGCCGAAGGGAGTCCCTCCTACGAGCAGTACTTC. This chain joins TRBV5-1 and TRBJ2-7, with a weak D call TRBD2 (5 bases). Trimming took off 0 bases at V and 0 bases at J, with 13 bases between the two ends. The CDR3 contains 16 residues. Germline CDR1 and CDR2: SGHRS and YFSETQ. The variable domain in full, completed from reference TRBV5-1 and TRBJ2-7, reads KAGVTQTPRYLIKTRGQQVTLSCSPISGHRSVSWYQQTPGQGLQFLFEYFSETQRNKGNFPGRFSGRQFSNSRSEMNVSTLELGDSALYLCASSLAEGSPSYEQYFGPGTRLTVT.

The chain carries TRBV2 and TRBJ2-5; TRBD1 matches at 7 bases. There are 12 residues in the CDR3. Germline CDR1 SNHLY, CDR2 FYNNEI. V was pared by 9 bases and J by 5 bases, with 6 bases of the junction left unmatched. The CDR3 DNA sequence: TGTGCCAGTACAGGGGCAGGCGAGACCCAGTACTTC. It encodes CASTGAGETQYF.